The 23 T cell receptor beta chains listed next were all sequenced from one sample in a study of blood T cells in healthy people across ages. Next came a second PCR, run for about 7 to 11 cycles, which used a sample-barcoded 5' primer along with a J-beta primer mix. TCRdb used MiXCR to reprocess the 5' RACE reads, holding one entry per CDR3 protein. The sample includes 790,000 or so distinct CDR3 sequences, 46% seen only once; the top ten take 15% to 20%. The specimen was blood. Receptors originate from an older man in good health.

CDR3 amino acids: CATSNPRGSVGGTGELFF. As DNA, the CDR3 is TGTGCCACCAGCAATCCCCGGGGGAGCGTTGGTGGCACCGGGGAGCTGTTTTTT. The J gene is TRBJ2-2, the V gene TRBV15; a weak D match, TRBD2 (6 bases). The CDR3 length is 18 residues. Trimming stripped 4 bases from V and 4 bases from J, with 22 bases between. Germline-derived CDR1 and CDR2 are LNHNV and YYDKDF (reference sequence).

The rearrangement joins TRBV18 to TRBJ2-3; D possibly corresponds to TRBD2 (5 bases). The V end lost 0 bases, the J end lost 2 bases, and 6 bases lay between the germline ends. Germline CDR1 reads KGHSH; CDR2 reads LQKENI. This CDR3 comprises 14 residues. CDR3 residues: CASSPPTITDTQYF. DNA of the CDR3: TGTGCCAGCTCACCACCGACTATCACAGATACGCAGTATTTT.

The V and J genes are TRBV11-1 and TRBJ2-1, with 9 bases matching TRBD1. Losses at the gene ends were 5 bases for V and 7 bases for J; bases not matched to a gene: 3. Looked up from germline, CDR1 is SGHAT and CDR2 is FQDESV (reference sequence). The CDR3 loop spans 13 amino acids. The chain's CDR3 is CASSGTGLNEQFF. The CDR3 DNA sequence: TGTGCCAGCAGCGGGACAGGGCTTAATGAGCAGTTCTTC.

The V gene is TRBV25-1, the J gene TRBJ2-2, with TRBD2 as a possible D gene (6 bases). From germline, CDR1 is MGHDK and CDR2 SYGVNS. The CDR3 consists of 14 residues. Trimming pared 6 bases from V and 5 bases from J, leaving 13 bases between. The CDR3 DNA is TGTGCCAGCAGCCAGACTAGTAGGACCGGGGAGCTGTTTTTT. It specifies CASSQTSRTGELFF. Combining the CDR3 with reference TRBV25-1 and TRBJ2-2 gives the whole variable domain EADIYQTPRYLVIGTGKKITLECSQTMGHDKMYWYQQDPGMELHLIHYSYGVNSTEKGDLSSESTVSRIRTEHFPLTLESARPSHTSQYLCASSQTSRTGELFFGEGSRLTVL.

This clonotype has a handful of counts. The rearrangement uses TRBV28 and TRBJ2-7, with 8 bases aligning to TRBD1. CDR3 length: 14 residues. Germline trimming cut 1 base from V and 5 bases from J; bases unmatched to any gene: 4. The germline gives CDR1 MDHEN, CDR2 SYDVKM. The CDR3 here is CASSLSGGVHEQYF. CDR3 sequence (DNA): TGTGCCAGCAGTTTATCAGGGGGCGTTCACGAGCAGTACTTC.

This clonotype was counted between two and nine times. The rearrangement joins TRBV4-2 to TRBJ2-7; D is undetermined. The CDR3 extends over 14 amino acids. CDR1 and CDR2 from the germline V gene are LGHNA and YNFKEQ. V was pared by 3 bases and J by 3 bases, with 12 bases between. The CDR3 DNA is TGTGCCAGCAGCCAGGGGAAGGGTTACTACGAGCAGTACTTC. Amino acids: CASSQGKGYYEQYF.

The V call is TRBV7-3, the J call TRBJ2-5; D call uncertain. Germline V gene sequence: CDR1 SGHTA, CDR2 FQGTGA. This CDR3 is 15 amino acids long. With 5 bases removed from V and 7 bases from J, the gap between germline ends came to 20 bases. The CDR3 coding sequence is TGTGCCAGCAGCCTGCTGGGTGGTACAGAAGGGACCCAGTACTTC. Protein product: CASSLLGGTEGTQYF.

The genes are TRBV7-2 and TRBJ2-3; D is possibly TRBD1 or TRBD2 (5 bases each). This CDR3 comprises 15 residues. Trimming removed 4 bases from V and 4 bases from J, with 15 bases in between. Germline assignment: CDR1 SGHTA and CDR2 FQGNSA. The CDR3 reads CASSYKSGRSDTQYF. The CDR3 DNA sequence: TGTGCCAGCAGCTACAAATCGGGACGGTCAGATACGCAGTATTTT.

Only a few counts were recorded for this clonotype. V gene TRBV12-3 or TRBV12-4 combines with J gene TRBJ2-7; D is undetermined. Trimming pared 6 bases from V and 4 bases from J, leaving 13 bases between. The CDR3 length is 13 residues. CDR3 sequence (DNA): TGTGCCAGCAGCCCCCACCCCATTTACGAGCAGTACTTC. Its translation: CASSPHPIYEQYF.

This chain connects TRBV4-1 to TRBJ2-7; 9 nucleotides align to TRBD1. Trimming cost V 1 base and J 5 bases; bases outside gene matches: 18. Germline V CDR1 and CDR2: MGHRA, YSYEKL. The CDR3 has 19 amino acids. The CDR3 bases are TGCGCCAGCAGCCAAGGGAGAAGGACAGGGGTAATTCGAGGGAACGAGCAGTACTTC. Its protein is CASSQGRRTGVIRGNEQYF.

Only a few counts were recorded for this clonotype. The V gene is TRBV6-6, the J gene TRBJ2-1; 8 positions match TRBD2. V gave up 0 bases and J gave up 4 bases; unmatched junction bases: 8. The CDR3 is 17 amino acids. Germline CDR1 is MNHNY and CDR2 is SVGAGI (reference sequence). CDR3 bases: TGTGCCAGCAGTTACTCGCCTGCTAGCGGGCTGTACAATGAGCAGTTCTTC. Protein sequence: CASSYSPASGLYNEQFF.

The chain joins TRBV29-1 to TRBJ1-2; the match to TRBD1 covers 8 bases. The germline V gene encodes CDR1 SQVTM and CDR2 ANQGSEA. CDR3 length equals 13 residues. V trimming: 7 bases; J trimming: 2 bases; junction bases outside the gene matches: 6. The CDR3 region has the DNA TGCAGCGCCCCGGACAGGGTGAACTATGGCTACACCTTC. It specifies CSAPDRVNYGYTF.

Only a few counts were recorded for this clonotype. The chain joins TRBV29-1 to TRBJ2-2, with D maybe TRBD2 (5 bases). The V end lost 4 bases, the J end lost 1 base, and 10 bases lay between the germline ends. CDR1 SQVTM and CDR2 ANQGSEA come from the germline V gene. CDR3 length equals 14 residues. CDR3 loop: CSVVLALNTGELFF. CDR3 nucleotide sequence: TGCAGCGTTGTTCTAGCCTTGAACACCGGGGAGCTGTTTTTT.

This clonotype was counted between two and nine times. J is TRBJ2-1 and V is TRBV7-3; 10 bases agree with TRBD2. The V segment lost 5 bases and the J segment 8 bases; nucleotides outside the gene matches: 12. Germline CDR1 reads SGHTA; CDR2 reads FQGTGA. This CDR3 contains 16 residues. CDR3 sequence: CASSPAGLAGVDEQFF. The CDR3 nucleotides read TGTGCCAGCAGCCCCGCCGGGCTAGCGGGAGTAGATGAGCAGTTCTTC.

This clonotype was detected ten times or more. The chain has TRBV6-6 and TRBJ2-2; perhaps TRBD2 as D (6 bases). This CDR3 spans 15 amino acids. Trimming removed 4 bases from V and 0 bases from J, with 9 bases in between. Germline CDR1 is MNHNY and CDR2 is SVGAGI (reference sequence). CDR3 region: CASSLAEANTGELFF. In DNA form, the CDR3 reads TGTGCCAGCAGTTTAGCGGAGGCGAACACCGGGGAGCTGTTTTTT.

The rearrangement joins TRBV5-1 to TRBJ2-6; no clear D gene. The V gene lost 4 bases and the J gene lost 4 bases, with 12 bases spanning the gap. The CDR3 covers 15 residues. Germline V gene data show CDR1 as SGHRS and CDR2 as YFSETQ. CDR3 in amino acids: CASSPLGRGANVLTF. For the CDR3, the DNA is TGCGCCAGCAGCCCTCTAGGACGCGGGGCCAACGTCCTGACTTTC.

CDR3 loop: CAGTLLGNTGELFF. CDR3 DNA sequence: TGTGCCGGTACCCTGCTCGGTAACACCGGGGAGCTGTTTTTT. This rearrangement joins TRBV19 to TRBJ2-2, with D unresolved. Germline V gene lookup returns CDR1 LNHDA and CDR2 SQIVND (reference sequence). CDR3 length: 14 residues. V lost 11 bases to trimming and J lost 2 bases, with 15 bases between them.

This sequence joins TRBV7-2 and TRBJ1-2; possible D gene TRBD1, 5 bases. The V and J ends lost 0 bases and 10 bases respectively, with 18 bases between them. This CDR3 is 15 amino acids long. Per the germline V gene, CDR1 is SGHTA and CDR2 is FQGNSA. This CDR3 is CASSLATGTDGTYTF. DNA for the CDR3: TGTGCCAGCAGCTTAGCAACCGGGACGGATGGTACCTACACCTTC.

The chain links TRBV6-6 to TRBJ1-2; 12 bases agree with TRBD1. Germline V gives CDR1 MNHNY, CDR2 SVGAGI (reference sequence). The CDR3 contains 14 residues. J gave up 7 bases and V 8 bases, and 8 bases lay outside the gene matches. CDR3 sequence reads: CASQRDRGQVGYTF. The DNA of the CDR3 is TGTGCCAGCCAACGGGACAGGGGGCAGGTTGGCTACACCTTC.

This clonotype was picked up many times. The rearrangement links TRBV27 to TRBJ1-1; perhaps TRBD1 as D (5 bases). This CDR3 spans 15 amino acids. Looked up from germline, CDR1 is MNHEY and CDR2 is SMNVEV (reference sequence). The V gene lost 7 bases and the J gene lost 1 base, with 16 bases spanning the gap. CDR3 amino acids: CASKPARGTNTEAFF. CDR3 DNA sequence: TGTGCCAGCAAACCAGCGAGGGGCACGAACACTGAAGCTTTCTTT.

The chain combines TRBV29-1 with TRBJ2-6; perhaps TRBD2 as D (6 bases). The germline V gene encodes CDR1 SQVTM and CDR2 ANQGSEA. This CDR3 region has 19 residues. V was pared by 4 bases and J by 0 bases, with 22 bases between. CDR3 in amino acids: CSVVWQGLDTSSGANVLTF. As DNA, the CDR3 is TGCAGCGTTGTATGGCAGGGACTCGATACGAGCTCTGGGGCCAACGTCCTGACTTTC.

This sequence joins TRBV9 and TRBJ1-2, with a weak D call TRBD1 (5 bases). Trimming took off 2 bases at V and 0 bases at J, with 14 bases between the two ends. The length of the CDR3 is 16 residues. Looked up from germline, CDR1 is SGDLS and CDR2 is YYNGEE. This chain's CDR3 is CASSVRQSQPNYGYTF. The CDR3 DNA reads as TGTGCCAGCAGCGTTAGACAGTCCCAACCTAACTATGGCTACACCTTC.

Here the CDR3 DNA reads TGTGCCAGCAGCAAATCTGGCGGAACTAGAGCAGATACGCAGTATTTT. Translation gives CASSKSGGTRADTQYF. J is TRBJ2-3 and V is TRBV12-3 or TRBV12-4, with TRBD2 as a possible D gene (5 bases). Trimming removed 6 bases at V and 4 bases at J, with 20 bases between. The CDR3 length is 16 residues.